The 2 T cell receptor beta chains given below trace back to one sample, sequenced in a study of identical twins. MiXCR, applied by TCRdb to the 5' RACE reads, yields one record per CDR3 protein. This sample carries hundreds of thousands of distinct CDR3 sequences, 15% to 20% of them seen once, and the ten largest clones take about 12%. These records were also assigned to another study, of T cells expressing NK-cell markers.

Material for sequencing was PBMCs. The origin of the receptors is a woman younger than 30 in good health.

This clonotype was counted only a few times. The chain combines TRBV9 with TRBJ2-2; 8 bases fit TRBD2. V lost 4 bases to trimming and J lost 3 bases; unmatched junction nucleotides: 11. This CDR3 has 17 amino acids. Germline CDR1 SGDLS, CDR2 YYNGEE. The DNA of the CDR3 is TGTGCCAGCAGCCCCCCCGGGCGGGGGGTCGACACCGGGGAGCTGTTTTTT. The encoded protein is CASSPPGRGVDTGELFF.

This rearrangement joins TRBV20-1 to TRBJ2-7, with D possibly matching TRBD2 (5 bases). V shed 1 base and J shed 0 bases, with 7 bases lying between them. Germline CDR1 DFQATT, CDR2 SNEGSKA (reference sequence). The CDR3 is 13 amino acids. The CDR3 DNA is TGCAGTGCTAGAGCCGGAGGCTCCTACGAGCAGTACTTC. Its translation is CSARAGGSYEQYF.